This entry is about one TCR beta chain. Its antigen is still unknown. Researchers took RNA transcripts and amplified the TCR beta CDR3 regions from them. A set of HTBI primers served as the primers for a first-round RT-PCR of the TCR CDR3. TCRdb independently ran MiXCR on the multiplex PCR reads; one entry per CDR3 protein. The sample has around 520,000 distinct CDR3 sequences; 12% to 15% are singletons. The CDR3 has 17 amino acids. From germline, CDR1 is LGHDT and CDR2 YNNKEL (reference sequence). V dropped 0 bases and J dropped 3 bases, with 15 bases sitting between them. This sample is drawn from a study of T cells in Graves' hyperthyroidism and ophthalmopathy. In the study overall: Peripheral blood was secured at the point of initial diagnosis, before any treatment. Study-wide findings and caveats: Ophthalmopathy was model-predicted a median approximately 6.9 months pre-onset. Most thyroid clonotypes with frequency above 0.001 were detected in blood.

The receptor was derived from a woman in her thirties or forties with Graves' hyperthyroidism. Sequencing was done on a sample of blood. This rearrangement joins TRBV3-1 to TRBJ2-1; D possibly corresponds to TRBD2 (5 bases). The CDR3 sequence: CASSQDLEVFDYNEQFF. The CDR3 coding sequence is TGTGCCAGCAGCCAAGATCTGGAGGTGTTTGACTACAATGAGCAGTTCTTC.